One sample yielded the 23 T cell receptor beta chains listed below, sequenced in a study of identical twins. Via MiXCR, TCRdb re-called the 5' RACE reads, giving one row per CDR3 protein. The table shows about 890,000 distinct CDR3 sequences, with 9% to 15% occurring only once. This same sample was also taken into another study, of yellow fever vaccine responses in identical twins.

Sequenced input: PBMCs. These receptors were collected from a woman between 18 and 29 years old in good health.

The V gene is TRBV7-9, the J gene TRBJ1-2; no clear D. CDR1 is SEHNR, CDR2 FQNEAQ, per germline (reference sequence). Trimming pared 5 bases from V and 4 bases from J, leaving 14 bases between. CDR3 length equals 14 residues. CDR3 loop: CASSHLDGPYGYTF. The CDR3 nucleotides read TGTGCCAGCAGCCATCTCGACGGACCCTATGGCTACACCTTC.

This clonotype was observed a handful of times. V and J are TRBV12-5 and TRBJ2-7; D gene ambiguous. Germline V gene sequence: CDR1 LGHNT, CDR2 FRNRAP. The CDR3 totals 14 residues. Trimming pared 2 bases from V and 1 base from J, leaving 9 bases between. The CDR3 DNA reads TGTGCTAGTGGTTTGTCACGGACGTCCTACGAGCAGTACTTC. Encoded protein: CASGLSRTSYEQYF.

This clonotype was seen a handful of times. The V gene is TRBV5-1, the J gene TRBJ2-1; tentative D call: TRBD1 (6 bases). Per the germline V gene, CDR1 is SGHRS and CDR2 is YFSETQ. The CDR3 has 14 residues. V lost 0 bases, J lost 5 bases, and 9 bases lay in between. CDR3: CASSLGGQNNEQFF. In DNA, the CDR3 is TGCGCCAGCAGCTTGGGGGGACAAAACAATGAGCAGTTCTTC.

The rearrangement uses TRBV21-1 and TRBJ2-1; TRBD1 was called by the table and not checked on the DNA. TRBV21-1 is tagged as a pseudogene. The CDR3 runs 14 residues. This CDR3 reads CVPLTGTAYNEQFF. In DNA, the CDR3 is TGTGTCCCCCTTACCGGGACAGCCTACAATGAGCAGTTCTTC.

The J gene is TRBJ2-7, the V gene TRBV20-1; 12 nucleotides agree with TRBD2. With V trimmed by 1 base and J by 4 bases, 11 bases remained unmatched. The length of the CDR3 is 17 residues. Per germline, CDR1 DFQATT and CDR2 SNEGSKA (reference sequence). The CDR3 nucleotides read TGCAGTGCTAGAGCCTTACTAGCGGGAGGAAGTTCATACGAGCAGTACTTC. As protein: CSARALLAGGSSYEQYF.

In this sample, this clonotype turned up a few times. J is TRBJ2-3 and V is TRBV2; 9 nucleotides match TRBD2. The CDR3 contains 15 residues. With 2 bases clipped from V and 2 bases from J, the junction kept 2 bases outside the gene matches. Germline CDR1 reads SNHLY; CDR2 reads FYNNEI. CDR3 DNA sequence: TGTGCCAGCAGTGAACGGACTAGCGACACAGATACGCAGTATTTT. Translated, it gives CASSERTSDTDTQYF.

The rearrangement links TRBV7-8 to TRBJ2-5; 7 bases agree with TRBD2. V shed 1 base and J 2 bases; nucleotides not matched to a gene: 4. Germline CDR1 is SGHVS and CDR2 is FQNEAQ. CDR3 length: 15 amino acids. The chain's CDR3 is CASSLVAAGQETQYF. The CDR3 DNA reads as TGTGCCAGCAGCTTAGTGGCAGCGGGGCAAGAGACCCAGTACTTC.

This chain's CDR3 is CASSEGIGARAPLHF. The CDR3 DNA sequence: TGTGCCAGCAGTGAAGGAATAGGGGCTAGGGCACCCCTCCACTTT. This chain links TRBV2 with TRBJ1-6; D might be TRBD1 (5 bases). V shed 1 base and J shed 11 bases, with 15 bases lying between them. The CDR3 runs to 15 residues. Germline CDR1 is SNHLY and CDR2 is FYNNEI.

This clonotype was seen a few times. The V gene is TRBV23-1, the J gene TRBJ2-7; 10 nucleotides match TRBD1. TRBV23-1 is placed among ORFs of uncertain function. This CDR3 comprises 16 residues. Trimming took 2 bases from V and 2 from J; bases not matched to a gene: 6. This chain's CDR3 is CASSQSRTGGPYEQYF. In nucleotides, the CDR3 is TGCGCCAGCAGTCAAAGCAGGACAGGGGGTCCCTACGAGCAGTACTTC.

CDR3 coding DNA: TGTGCCAGCAGCCAAGATGGGGACCGGGGCCCGGGGTACTACAATGAGCAGTTCTTC. Its protein product is CASSQDGDRGPGYYNEQFF. The chain couples TRBV3-1 to TRBJ2-1, with D possibly called TRBD1 or TRBD2 (5 bases each). CDR1 and CDR2 from the germline V gene are LGHDT and YNNKEL (reference sequence). The V end lost 0 bases, the J end lost 3 bases, and 21 bases lay between the germline ends. The CDR3 contains 19 residues.

This clonotype was seen repeatedly, ten times or more. The rearrangement links TRBV29-1 to TRBJ1-1; D is ambiguous. Per germline, CDR1 SQVTM and CDR2 ANQGSEA. CDR3 length: 13 amino acids. Trimming removed 4 bases from V and 4 bases from J, with 13 bases in between. In DNA, the CDR3 is TGCAGCGTTGGGGTAGGGAAGGGCACTGAAGCTTTCTTT. This gives the protein CSVGVGKGTEAFF. Filled out from reference TRBV29-1 and TRBJ1-1, the complete variable domain reads SAVISQKPSRDICQRGTSLTIQCQVDSQVTMMFWYRQQPGQSLTLIATANQGSEATYESGFVIDKFPISRPNLTFSTLTVSNMSPEDSSIYLCSVGVGKGTEAFFGQGTRLTVV.

This clonotype occurred many times. The V and J genes are TRBV20-1 and TRBJ2-1; D is possibly TRBD1 (6 bases). V lost 5 bases and J 10 bases, leaving 9 bases between the germline ends. CDR1 is DFQATT, CDR2 SNEGSKA, per germline (reference sequence). CDR3 length: 10 residues. The CDR3 reads CSAQGLEQFF. CDR3 DNA: TGCAGTGCTCAGGGGTTAGAGCAGTTCTTC.

The V call is TRBV27, the J call TRBJ2-1; TRBD2 matches at 11 bases. CDR3 length: 17 amino acids. With V trimmed by 3 bases and J by 4 bases, 8 bases remained unmatched. Germline lookup yields CDR1 MNHEY and CDR2 SMNVEV (reference sequence). The CDR3 DNA is TGTGCCAGCAGTTTGGTGGCTAGCGGGAGGTATTACAATGAGCAGTTCTTC. Its translation is CASSLVASGRYYNEQFF.

This clonotype showed up just a few times. The rearrangement uses TRBV6-5 and TRBJ1-5; 12 bases fit TRBD1. The CDR3 consists of 14 residues. V shed 2 bases and J 10 bases; nucleotides not matched to a gene: 3. Germline loops: CDR1 MNHEY, CDR2 SVGAGI. The CDR3 bases are TGTGCCAGCAGTTACGGGACAGGGGGCCGTCCCCAGCATTTT. This translates into CASSYGTGGRPQHF.

This clonotype turned up a few times. The gene calls are TRBV6-6 and TRBJ2-3, with TRBD1 identical over 7 bases. The CDR3 totals 13 residues. From germline, CDR1 is MNHNY and CDR2 SVGAGI (reference sequence). V gave up 8 bases and J gave up 2 bases; unmatched junction bases: 4. The CDR3 DNA sequence: TGTGCCAGCGGGACAGAGCACACAGATACGCAGTATTTT. Translating gives CASGTEHTDTQYF.

The chain recombines TRBV6-5 with TRBJ1-1, with D perhaps matching TRBD1 (5 bases). Germline CDR1 reads MNHEY; CDR2 reads SVGAGI. Deletions cut 8 bases from V and 5 bases from J, with 15 bases between. The CDR3 is 13 residues long. This chain's CDR3 is CASGDSGRTEAFF. Here the CDR3 DNA reads TGTGCCAGCGGTGACTCAGGGCGAACTGAAGCTTTCTTT.

The CDR3 nucleotides read TGTGCCACTGCATACAAAGCGGGAAGGGGGGAGACCCAGTACTTC. Translating gives CATAYKAGRGETQYF. V and J are TRBV24-1 and TRBJ2-5, with D possibly TRBD2 on 7 matching bases. The CDR3 consists of 15 residues. Per the germline V gene, CDR1 is KGHDR and CDR2 is SFDVKD. V lost 10 bases and J 5 bases, leaving 22 bases between the germline ends.

V and J are TRBV12-3 or TRBV12-4 and TRBJ2-7; D gene unclear. Trimming shortened V by 6 bases and J by 5 bases, and 8 bases separated the two germline ends. This CDR3 comprises 11 residues. DNA of the CDR3: TGTGCCAGCAGCATGGGCAACGAGCAGTACGTC. This translates into CASSMGNEQYV.

This clonotype was recorded at least ten times. The chain carries TRBV2 and TRBJ2-1, with a possible D match to TRBD2 (5 bases). Looked up from germline, CDR1 is SNHLY and CDR2 is FYNNEI. CDR3 size: 13 residues. V was cut by 0 bases and J by 8 bases, with 8 bases left in between. CDR3 nucleotide sequence: TGTGCCAGCAGTGAAGCTGAGGGTGATGAGCAGTTCTTC. Encoded protein: CASSEAEGDEQFF.

The V call is TRBV6-1, the J call TRBJ1-5; no clear D gene. Germline V CDR1 and CDR2: MNHNS, SASEGT. The CDR3 length is 15 residues. Trimming removed 3 bases from V and 5 bases from J, with 14 bases in between. The chain's CDR3 is CASSDRPTIDQPQHF. The CDR3 DNA sequence: TGTGCCAGCAGTGACCGGCCCACTATCGATCAGCCCCAGCATTTT.

This clonotype has just a few counts. This chain links TRBV5-5 with TRBJ2-3; TRBD2 is a possible D gene (5 bases). CDR3 length: 16 residues. V was cut by 6 bases and J by 5 bases, with 22 bases left in between. Per germline, CDR1 SGHKS and CDR2 YYEKEE (reference sequence). The CDR3 nucleotides read TGTGCCAGCACCCGAGGGCCGGACTCCTGGGGAGATACGCAGTATTTT. It yields the protein CASTRGPDSWGDTQYF.

The CDR3 sequence: CCARDPGLAGGTDTQYF. The CDR3 DNA reads TGCTGCGCTAGAGATCCCGGACTAGCGGGAGGCACAGATACGCAGTATTTT. V usage is TRBV20-1 and J usage is TRBJ2-3, with 13 bases aligning to TRBD2. CDR3 size: 17 residues. In germline, CDR1 is DFQATT, CDR2 SNEGSKA (reference sequence).

The rearrangement uses TRBV14 and TRBJ2-3; D not certain. V gave up 2 bases and J gave up 2 bases, with 8 bases separating them. Germline V lookup: CDR1 SGHDN, CDR2 FVKESK. CDR3 size: 14 residues. The CDR3, as DNA: TGTGCCAGCAGCCAATTAATCAACACAGATACGCAGTATTTT. The encoded protein is CASSQLINTDTQYF.